These 28 T cell receptor beta chains originate from one sample sequenced in a study of Tregs in tolerant kidney transplant recipients. The method was immunoSEQ multiplex PCR; TCRdb's version includes in-frame clones alone and lacks a portion of them. Counted here are about 56,000 clones, more than 70% occurring once; the ten biggest clones make up about 5%. The sample comprised CD4+ T cells from blood. These TCRs come from a human donor in good health.

The count of this clone is one. The chain has TRBV11-2 and TRBJ2-1; 12 positions match TRBD2. Trimming cost V 0 bases and J 8 bases; bases outside gene matches: 8. The CDR3 extends over 17 amino acids. Germline V CDR1 and CDR2: SGHAT, FQNNGV. CDR3 nucleotides: TGTGCCAGCAGCTTAGATCGGCCTAGCGGGGGGGCTGATGAGCAGTTCTTC. Translation: CASSLDRPSGGADEQFF.

V gene TRBV7-8 combines with J gene TRBJ1-2; D is unresolved. CDR1 SGHVS and CDR2 FQNEAQ come from the germline V gene. The ends were cut back, 1 base at V and 0 bases at J, with 9 bases in the middle. The CDR3 is 15 amino acids. CDR3 coding DNA: TGTGCCAGCAGCTTAGAGGGAGTCTCTAACTATGGCTACACCTTC. Translation: CASSLEGVSNYGYTF.

For the CDR3, the DNA is TGTGCCAGCTCACCTCAGGGGGCGTACGGAAACACCATATATTTT. Translation: CASSPQGAYGNTIYF. This sequence joins TRBV18 and TRBJ1-3; 8 positions match TRBD1. There are 15 residues in the CDR3. The J segment lost 4 bases and the V segment lost 3 bases, leaving 5 bases of the junction unmatched. Germline-derived CDR1 and CDR2 are KGHSH and LQKENI.

Only one count was recorded for this clone. V gene TRBV2 combines with J gene TRBJ1-2; TRBD1 aligns across 8 bases. CDR3 size: 13 residues. Germline V gene lookup returns CDR1 SNHLY and CDR2 FYNNEI. V lost 4 bases and J lost 7; bases outside the gene matches: 5. This CDR3 is CASSVGQGVGYTF. CDR3 sequence (DNA): TGTGCCAGCAGTGTCGGACAGGGTGTTGGCTACACCTTC.

The chain is built from TRBV2 and TRBJ2-1; D ambiguous. Trimming cost V 5 bases and J 10 bases, with 15 bases left between them. The CDR3 covers 13 residues. The germline V gene encodes CDR1 SNHLY and CDR2 FYNNEI. As DNA, the CDR3 is TGTGCCAGCAGTATCGAGACACCGGGCGAGCAGTTCTTC. It codes for CASSIETPGEQFF.

In its sample, this clone was seen once. The V gene is TRBV9, the J gene TRBJ2-7; D is possibly TRBD1 or TRBD2 (6 bases each). V lost 6 bases and J 3 bases, leaving 16 bases between the germline ends. Germline V gives CDR1 SGDLS, CDR2 YYNGEE. The CDR3 is made up of 14 amino acids. The CDR3, as DNA: TGTGCCAGCAATGAAAGGGGGGACATCTACGAGCAGTACTTC. This codes for CASNERGDIYEQYF.

V is TRBV5-8 and J is TRBJ2-1, with 8 nucleotides matching TRBD2. CDR1 is SGHTS and CDR2 is YDEGEE in the germline V gene. J lost 10 bases, V lost 1 base, and 13 bases had no gene match. This CDR3 spans 16 amino acids. CDR3 region: CASSLPRLAGGGEQFF. In DNA form, the CDR3 reads TGTGCCAGCAGCTTGCCTAGACTGGCCGGGGGGGGCGAGCAGTTCTTC.

The genes are TRBV1 and TRBJ1-1; the table calls TRBD1, which could not be checked here. TRBV1 is assigned pseudogene status. This CDR3 has 14 amino acids. CDR3 DNA: TGCACCAGCAGGACCGGGACACCGAACACTGAAGCTTTCTTT. This encodes CTSRTGTPNTEAFF.

This chain uses TRBV19 with TRBJ2-1; TRBD2 matches 9 bases. Germline values: CDR1 LNHDA, CDR2 SQIVND (reference sequence). The CDR3 totals 16 residues. Trimming took 4 bases from V and 2 from J; bases not matched to a gene: 6. CDR3 loop: CASSRPSGITYNEQFF. The CDR3 coding sequence is TGTGCCAGTAGTAGGCCTAGCGGGATCACCTACAATGAGCAGTTCTTC.

The chain is built from TRBV4-2 and TRBJ2-2; 16 positions match TRBD2. V shed 4 bases and J 8 bases; nucleotides not matched to a gene: 4. Looked up from germline, CDR1 is LGHNA and CDR2 is YNFKEQ. The CDR3 loop spans 16 amino acids. The CDR3 nucleotides are TGTGCCAGCAGCCCGGGACTAGCGGGAGGGTTGGGGGAGCTGTTTTTT. Its translation: CASSPGLAGGLGELFF.

Here the CDR3 reads CASSVVKLSYEQYF. The CDR3 region has the DNA TGTGCCAGCAGTGTCGTCAAACTCTCCTACGAGCAGTACTTC. The V call is TRBV2, the J call TRBJ2-7; unclear D gene. CDR1 SNHLY and CDR2 FYNNEI come from the germline V gene. Trimming cost V 4 bases and J 0 bases, with 10 bases left between them. The CDR3 is 14 amino acids.

This chain connects TRBV27 to TRBJ1-2; D is perhaps TRBD1 (5 bases). V was clipped by 0 bases and J by 4 bases, with 9 bases between them. The CDR3 consists of 14 residues. Germline CDR1 is MNHEY and CDR2 is SMNVEV (reference sequence). In DNA form, the CDR3 reads TGTGCCAGCAGTTTATCTGGGACCCGCTATGGCTACACCTTC. Its protein is CASSLSGTRYGYTF.

J is TRBJ1-1 and V is TRBV6-1; tentative D call: TRBD1 (6 bases). Trimming left V 3 bases short and J 3 bases short, with 20 bases between. Germline CDR1 MNHNS, CDR2 SASEGT. The CDR3 contains 17 residues. CDR3 sequence (DNA): TGTGCCAGCAGTGATGCCCGGGGGGGGCGCGGTGACACTGAAGCTTTCTTT. Protein: CASSDARGGRGDTEAFF.

The chain uses TRBV15 and TRBJ1-2; 10 bases line up with TRBD1. CDR3 size: 15 residues. The V gene end was trimmed by 1 base and the J gene end by 3 bases; junction bases not matched to a gene: 2. Germline V gives CDR1 LNHNV, CDR2 YYDKDF (reference sequence). In DNA form, the CDR3 reads TGTGCCACCAGCAGAGGTGGGACAGGGGACTATGGCTACACCTTC. Protein product: CATSRGGTGDYGYTF.

The V call is TRBV7-3, the J call TRBJ2-1; D uncertain. Trimming left V 0 bases short and J 2 bases short, with 5 bases between. CDR1 is SGHTA and CDR2 is FQGTGA in the germline V gene. The CDR3 is 14 residues long. The CDR3 here is CASSLTRTYNEQFF. CDR3 bases: TGTGCCAGCAGCTTAACCCGAACCTACAATGAGCAGTTCTTC.

This chain joins TRBV15 and TRBJ1-5; possible D gene TRBD1, 5 bases. The CDR3 runs 17 residues. Trimming removed 2 bases from V and 4 bases from J, with 18 bases in between. Germline-derived CDR1 and CDR2 are LNHNV and YYDKDF (reference sequence). The CDR3 nucleotides are TGTGCCACCAGCAGACCCCCGGGACGGGGCGGTAATCAGCCCCAGCATTTT. Its translation is CATSRPPGRGGNQPQHF. The variable domain in full, with the rest retrieved from reference TRBV15 and TRBJ1-5, is DAMVIQNPRYQVTQFGKPVTLSCSQTLNHNVMYWYQQKSSQAPKLLFHYYDKDFNNEADTPDNFQSRRPNTSFCFLDIRSPGLGDTAMYLCATSRPPGRGGNQPQHFGDGTRLSIL.

This clone was seen only once. J is TRBJ2-5 and V is TRBV5-1, with D unclear. Germline loops: CDR1 SGHRS, CDR2 YFSETQ. The ends were cut back, 2 bases at V and 5 bases at J, with 13 bases in the middle. The CDR3 has 14 residues. CDR3 sequence: CASSFQPLGETQYF. The CDR3 DNA sequence: TGCGCCAGCAGCTTCCAGCCACTGGGGGAGACCCAGTACTTC.

The chain carries TRBV7-2 and TRBJ2-5; 10 bases agree with TRBD2. Germline trimming cut 6 bases from V and 5 bases from J; bases unmatched to any gene: 6. The CDR3 contains 14 residues. The germline V gene has CDR1 SGHTA and CDR2 FQGNSA. This CDR3 reads CASSHSGGLETQYF. CDR3 bases: TGTGCCAGCAGTCATAGCGGGGGGCTTGAGACCCAGTACTTC.

This chain connects TRBV4-3 to TRBJ2-7; D uncertain. CDR1 is LGHNA and CDR2 is YSLEER in the germline V gene. CDR3 length: 15 residues. V was pared by 0 bases and J by 7 bases, with 16 bases between. CDR3 in amino acids: CASSQDTVAVEEQYF. CDR3 nucleotide sequence: TGCGCCAGCAGCCAAGACACGGTGGCGGTTGAAGAGCAGTACTTC.

The chain links TRBV25-1 to TRBJ2-2; D possibly corresponds to TRBD1 (6 bases). The germline V and J ends were trimmed by 1 base and 1 base, with 13 bases remaining between them. This CDR3 is built from 17 residues. Germline CDR1 is MGHDK and CDR2 is SYGVNS. The CDR3, as DNA: TGTGCCAGCAGTGAATGGTCCGGGACAAGGAACACCGGGGAGCTGTTTTTT. It translates to CASSEWSGTRNTGELFF. Full variable domain (missing parts from reference TRBV25-1 and TRBJ2-2): EADIYQTPRYLVIGTGKKITLECSQTMGHDKMYWYQQDPGMELHLIHYSYGVNSTEKGDLSSESTVSRIRTEHFPLTLESARPSHTSQYLCASSEWSGTRNTGELFFGEGSRLTVL.

The chain recombines TRBV1 with TRBJ2-3; the tabulated D call, TRBD2, remains unverified against the DNA. TRBV1 is reported as a pseudogene. The CDR3 runs 18 residues. The chain's CDR3 is CTGGSAPSGLADTDTQYF. The CDR3 region has the DNA TGCACCGGCGGTTCGGCCCCCTCCGGACTAGCGGACACAGATACGCAGTATTTT.

CDR3 residues: CSVVSRKGVYEQYF. The CDR3 nucleotides read TGCAGCGTTGTGTCCAGGAAGGGAGTCTACGAGCAGTACTTC. The chain joins TRBV29-1 to TRBJ2-7; D might be TRBD2 (5 bases). The germline gives CDR1 SQVTM, CDR2 ANQGSEA. Trimming cost V 4 bases and J 3 bases, with 16 bases left between them. This CDR3 has 14 amino acids.

V and J are TRBV11-3 and TRBJ1-1; D unresolved. CDR3 size: 13 residues. Germline values: CDR1 SGHNT, CDR2 YENEEA. V was trimmed by 5 bases and J by 1 base, leaving 8 bases between them. The CDR3 loop is CASSPGWNTEAFF. Written as DNA, the CDR3 is TGTGCCAGCAGCCCGGGATGGAACACTGAAGCTTTCTTT.

The V and J genes are TRBV5-1 and TRBJ1-6, with 8 positions matching TRBD1. The CDR3 is 17 residues long. The ends lost 3 bases at V and 0 bases at J; junction bases unmatched: 5. CDR1 and CDR2 from the germline V gene are SGHRS and YFSETQ. The CDR3 sequence is CASSYGQGSSYNSPLHF. The CDR3, as DNA: TGCGCCAGCAGCTACGGACAGGGAAGCTCCTATAATTCACCCCTCCACTTT.

The rearrangement uses TRBV10-3 and TRBJ2-5; D remains ambiguous. Germline loops: CDR1 ENHRY, CDR2 SYGVKD. The CDR3 has 16 residues. Between the trimmed V and J ends, which lost 3 bases and 0 bases, there was a span of 14 bases. Here the CDR3 DNA reads TGTGCCATCAGTGATGTTTTTGCGGCGAACCAAGAGACCCAGTACTTC. Translated, it gives CAISDVFAANQETQYF.

This chain links TRBV6-7 with TRBJ1-2; TRBD1 matches at 9 bases. TRBV6-7 qualifies as an ORF whose function is uncertain. The CDR3 loop spans 16 amino acids. V shed 1 base, J shed 6 bases, and the junction held 9 bases outside the gene matches. The CDR3 protein is CASSYYWDRVSDGYTF. The CDR3 DNA reads as TGTGCCAGCAGTTACTATTGGGACAGGGTTTCGGATGGCTACACCTTC.

This rearrangement joins TRBV28 to TRBJ1-1, with D maybe TRBD1 (6 bases). Germline assignment: CDR1 MDHEN and CDR2 SYDVKM. The CDR3 runs 14 residues. V lost 7 bases, J lost 1 base, and 13 bases lay in between. The CDR3 DNA follows: TGTGCCAGCACCTTCGGGACAAGGAACACTGAAGCTTTCTTT. This encodes CASTFGTRNTEAFF. Complete variable domain (other parts from reference TRBV28 and TRBJ1-1): DVKVTQSSRYLVKRTGEKVFLECVQDMDHENMFWYRQDPGLGLRLIYFSYDVKMKEKGDIPEGYSVSREKKERFSLILESASTNQTSMYLCASTFGTRNTEAFFGQGTRLTVV.

The chain joins TRBV7-2 to TRBJ2-7; TRBD1 or TRBD2 may be the D gene (5 bases each). Germline CDR1 and CDR2: SGHTA and FQGNSA. The germline V and J ends were trimmed by 6 bases and 4 bases, with 16 bases remaining between them. This CDR3 is 14 amino acids long. In DNA, the CDR3 is TGTGCCAGCAGTCTCTCCGGGACGATGTACGAGCAGTACTTC. Its protein product is CASSLSGTMYEQYF.